This paragraph reports one T cell receptor beta chain. The antigen is undetermined. This sample was included in a study of a mutant IDH1 vaccine in newly diagnosed glioma. Documented time point: week 47, end of study. Vaccination used 300 ug of mutant IDH1 20-mer peptide per dose, with topical imiquimod. Trimming took 2 bases from V and 3 from J; bases not matched to a gene: 8. The CDR3 totals 17 residues. CDR1 and CDR2 (germline): KGHSH, LQKENI. Measured with immunoSEQ multiplex PCR; TCRdb has only the in-frame clones, and not every one. The table has some 87,000 clones, over 75% seen once. Findings and caveats of the study: Apparently, pseudoprogression bore no relation to changes among the top peripheral T cell clonotypes.

This receptor was taken from a man aged 40-49 years with glioma. The starting material was PBMCs, obtained from a glioma patient whose treatment included an IDH1 peptide vaccine. The chain joins TRBV18 to TRBJ2-4, with 9 bases lining up with TRBD1. The CDR3 loop is CASSPIRTGVGKNIQYF. CDR3 bases: TGTGCCAGCTCACCAATCCGGACAGGGGTGGGCAAAAACATTCAGTACTTC. The complete variable domain, with remaining parts taken from reference TRBV18 and TRBJ2-4, reads NAGVMQNPRHLVRRRGQEARLRCSPMKGHSHVYWYRQLPEEGLKFMVYLQKENIIDESGMPKERFSAEFPKEGPSILRIQQVVRGDSAAYFCASSPIRTGVGKNIQYFGAGTRLSVL.